This paragraph reports one T cell receptor (beta chain). Its target is unknown. Molecular barcoding with unique molecular identifiers was used for the TCRbeta library. TCRdb processed the PCR reads anew with MiXCR; each CDR3 protein has one entry. The sample holds under 850,000 distinct CDR3 sequences, over 10% seen once. The data derive from a study of T-cell reconstitution after alpha-beta-depleted transplantation in children. General study points: The origin of high day-60 TCRbeta diversity in some patients lay in surviving recipient T cells and thymic progenitors.

The CDR3 loop spans 15 amino acids. The V gene end was trimmed by 7 bases and the J gene end by 5 bases; junction bases not matched to a gene: 7. Germline assignment: CDR1 MGHDK and CDR2 SYGVNS. This material consisted of PBMCs, taken before TCRalphabeta/CD19-depleted stem cell transplant. V is TRBV25-1 and J is TRBJ2-2, with 10 nucleotides matching TRBD2. The receptor comes from a girl aged 2-9 years with congenital amegakaryocytic thrombocytopenia, due to receive a stem cell transplant. This CDR3 is CASKGSSGSTGELFF. For the CDR3, the DNA is TGTGCCAGCAAAGGATCTAGCGGGAGTACCGGGGAGCTGTTTTTT. The full variable domain, in which reference TRBV25-1 and TRBJ2-2 provide the parts outside the CDR3, is EADIYQTPRYLVIGTGKKITLECSQTMGHDKMYWYQQDPGMELHLIHYSYGVNSTEKGDLSSESTVSRIRTEHFPLTLESARPSHTSQYLCASKGSSGSTGELFFGEGSRLTVL.